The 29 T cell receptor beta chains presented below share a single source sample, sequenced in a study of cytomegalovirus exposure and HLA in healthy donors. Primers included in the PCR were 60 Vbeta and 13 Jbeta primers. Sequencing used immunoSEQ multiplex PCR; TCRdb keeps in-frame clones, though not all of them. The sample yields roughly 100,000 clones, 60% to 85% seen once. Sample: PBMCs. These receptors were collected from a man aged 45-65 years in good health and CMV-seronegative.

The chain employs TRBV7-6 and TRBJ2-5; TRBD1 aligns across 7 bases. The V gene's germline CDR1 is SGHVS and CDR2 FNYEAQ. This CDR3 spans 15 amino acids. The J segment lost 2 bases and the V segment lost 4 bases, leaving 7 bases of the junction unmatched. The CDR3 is CASSSPTGPQETQYF. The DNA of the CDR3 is TGTGCCAGCAGCTCGCCGACAGGGCCTCAAGAGACCCAGTACTTC. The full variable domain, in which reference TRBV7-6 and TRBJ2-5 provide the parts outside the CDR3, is GAGVSQSPRYKVTKRGQDVALRCDPISGHVSLYWYRQALGQGPEFLTYFNYEAQQDKSGLPNDRFSAERPEGSISTLTIQRTEQRDSAMYRCASSSPTGPQETQYFGPGTRLLVL.

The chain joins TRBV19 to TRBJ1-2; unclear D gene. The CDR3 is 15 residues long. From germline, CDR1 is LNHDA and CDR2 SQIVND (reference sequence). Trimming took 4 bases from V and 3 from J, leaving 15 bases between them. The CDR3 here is CASSTGHEVYYGYTF. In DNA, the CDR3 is TGTGCCAGTAGTACGGGTCACGAGGTCTACTATGGCTACACCTTC.

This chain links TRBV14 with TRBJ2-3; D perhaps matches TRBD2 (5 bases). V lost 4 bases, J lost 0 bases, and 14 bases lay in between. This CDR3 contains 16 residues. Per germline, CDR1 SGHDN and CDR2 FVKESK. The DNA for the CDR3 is TGTGCCAGCAGCCCCCGAGGGCGGAGAAGCACAGATACGCAGTATTTT. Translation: CASSPRGRRSTDTQYF.

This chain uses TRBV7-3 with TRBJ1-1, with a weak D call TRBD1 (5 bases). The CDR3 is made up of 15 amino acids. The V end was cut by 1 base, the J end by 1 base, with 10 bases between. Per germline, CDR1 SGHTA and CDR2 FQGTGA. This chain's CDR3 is CASSLMAGSNTEAFF. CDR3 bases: TGTGCCAGCAGCTTAATGGCAGGGTCGAACACTGAAGCTTTCTTT. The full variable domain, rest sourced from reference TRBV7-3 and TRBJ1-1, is GAGVSQTPSNKVTEKGKYVELRCDPISGHTALYWYRQSLGQGPEFLIYFQGTGAADDSGLPNDRFFAVRPEGSVSTLKIQRTERGDSAVYLCASSLMAGSNTEAFFGQGTRLTVV.

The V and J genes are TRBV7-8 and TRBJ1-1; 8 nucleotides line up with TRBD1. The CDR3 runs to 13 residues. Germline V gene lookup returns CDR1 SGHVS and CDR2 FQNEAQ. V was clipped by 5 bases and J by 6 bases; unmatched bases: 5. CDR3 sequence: CASSHGTGAEAFF. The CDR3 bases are TGTGCCAGCAGCCATGGGACAGGCGCTGAAGCTTTCTTT.

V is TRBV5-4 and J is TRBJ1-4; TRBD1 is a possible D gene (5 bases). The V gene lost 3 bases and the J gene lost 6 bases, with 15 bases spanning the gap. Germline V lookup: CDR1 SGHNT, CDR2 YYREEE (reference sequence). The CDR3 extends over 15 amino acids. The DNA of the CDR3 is TGTGCCAGCAGCTCGGGGGGGGTCTTGGATGAAAAACTGTTTTTT. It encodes CASSSGGVLDEKLFF.

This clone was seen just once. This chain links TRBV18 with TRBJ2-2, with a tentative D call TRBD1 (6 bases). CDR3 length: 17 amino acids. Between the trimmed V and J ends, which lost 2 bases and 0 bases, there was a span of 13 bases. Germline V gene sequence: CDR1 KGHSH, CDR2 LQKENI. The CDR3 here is CASSPNRQGTNTGELFF. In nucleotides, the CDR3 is TGTGCCAGCTCACCAAATCGGCAGGGGACGAACACCGGGGAGCTGTTTTTT.

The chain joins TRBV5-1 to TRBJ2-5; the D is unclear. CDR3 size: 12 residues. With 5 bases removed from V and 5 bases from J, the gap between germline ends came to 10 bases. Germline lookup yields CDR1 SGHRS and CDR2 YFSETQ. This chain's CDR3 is CASRRTEETQYF. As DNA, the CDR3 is TGCGCCAGCAGAAGAACAGAGGAGACCCAGTACTTC.

For the CDR3, the DNA is TGTGCCAGCAGTGAAACATCTGGGGCCAACGTCCTGACTTTC. Translated: CASSETSGANVLTF. The chain is built from TRBV6-1 and TRBJ2-6; D not certain. The CDR3 is 14 residues long. Germline values: CDR1 MNHNS, CDR2 SASEGT. Trimming cost V 2 bases and J 1 base, with 3 bases left between them.

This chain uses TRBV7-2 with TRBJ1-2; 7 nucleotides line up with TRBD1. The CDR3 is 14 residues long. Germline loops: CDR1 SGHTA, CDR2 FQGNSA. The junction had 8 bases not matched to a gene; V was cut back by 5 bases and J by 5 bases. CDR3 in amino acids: CASSPDRAKYGYTF. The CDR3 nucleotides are TGTGCCAGCAGCCCCGACAGGGCAAAGTATGGCTACACCTTC.

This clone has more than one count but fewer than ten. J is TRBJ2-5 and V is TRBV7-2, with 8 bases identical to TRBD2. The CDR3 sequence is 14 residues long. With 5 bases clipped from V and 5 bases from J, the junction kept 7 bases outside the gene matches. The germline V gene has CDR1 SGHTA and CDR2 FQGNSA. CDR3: CASSLGRASETQYF. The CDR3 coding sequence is TGTGCCAGCAGCCTCGGGAGGGCCTCGGAGACCCAGTACTTC.

CDR3 amino acids: CASSLHRGEQYF. For the CDR3, the DNA is TGTGCCAGCAGCCTGCACAGGGGCGAGCAGTACTTC. V and J are TRBV28 and TRBJ2-7; 7 nucleotides agree with TRBD1. The V gene's germline CDR1 is MDHEN and CDR2 SYDVKM. The J segment lost 6 bases and the V segment lost 6 bases, leaving 5 bases of the junction unmatched. The CDR3 loop spans 12 amino acids.

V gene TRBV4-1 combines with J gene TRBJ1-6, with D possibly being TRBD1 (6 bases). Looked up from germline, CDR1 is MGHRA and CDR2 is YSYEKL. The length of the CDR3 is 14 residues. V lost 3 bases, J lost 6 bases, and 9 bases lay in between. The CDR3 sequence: CASSQGAGNSPLHF. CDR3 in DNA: TGCGCCAGCAGCCAGGGGGCCGGTAATTCACCCCTCCACTTT.

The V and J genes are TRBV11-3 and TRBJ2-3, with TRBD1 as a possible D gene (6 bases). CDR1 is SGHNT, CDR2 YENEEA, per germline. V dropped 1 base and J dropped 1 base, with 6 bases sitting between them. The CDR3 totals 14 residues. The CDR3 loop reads CASSLGQGTDTQYF. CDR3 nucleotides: TGTGCCAGCAGCTTAGGACAGGGCACAGATACGCAGTATTTT.

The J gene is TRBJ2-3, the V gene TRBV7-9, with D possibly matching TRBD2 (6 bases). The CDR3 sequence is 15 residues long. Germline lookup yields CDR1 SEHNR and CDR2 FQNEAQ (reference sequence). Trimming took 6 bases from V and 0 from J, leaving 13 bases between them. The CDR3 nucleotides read TGTGCCAGCAGACCCGGGGGTACTAGCACAGATACGCAGTATTTT. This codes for CASRPGGTSTDTQYF.

CDR3 DNA sequence: TGCAGCGTTGCAGGGGCAAGGGGCGGGGAGCTGTTTTTT. This gives the protein CSVAGARGGELFF. This sequence joins TRBV29-1 and TRBJ2-2; D may be TRBD1 (6 bases). Trimming shortened V by 4 bases and J by 7 bases, and 13 bases separated the two germline ends. In germline, CDR1 is SQVTM, CDR2 ANQGSEA. The CDR3 has 13 amino acids.

This chain's CDR3 is CASSPRRTGETQYF. The CDR3, as DNA: TGCGCCAGCAGCCCGAGGAGGACCGGAGAGACCCAGTACTTC. V is TRBV4-3 and J is TRBJ2-5, with TRBD2 as a possible D gene (5 bases). V lost 4 bases to trimming and J lost 4 bases, with 13 bases between them. Per germline, CDR1 LGHNA and CDR2 YSLEER. The CDR3 sequence is 14 residues long.

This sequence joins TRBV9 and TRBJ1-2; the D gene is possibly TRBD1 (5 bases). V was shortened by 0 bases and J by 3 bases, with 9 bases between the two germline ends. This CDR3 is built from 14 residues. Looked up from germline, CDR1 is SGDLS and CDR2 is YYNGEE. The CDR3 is CASSVGPGDYGYTF. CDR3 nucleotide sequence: TGTGCCAGCAGCGTAGGGCCGGGGGACTATGGCTACACCTTC.

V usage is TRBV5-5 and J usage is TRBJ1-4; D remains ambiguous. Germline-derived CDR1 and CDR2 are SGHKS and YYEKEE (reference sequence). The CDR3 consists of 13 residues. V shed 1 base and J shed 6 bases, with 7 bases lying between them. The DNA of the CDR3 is TGTGCCAGCAGCTTGATCGGGGATGAAAAACTGTTTTTT. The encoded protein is CASSLIGDEKLFF.

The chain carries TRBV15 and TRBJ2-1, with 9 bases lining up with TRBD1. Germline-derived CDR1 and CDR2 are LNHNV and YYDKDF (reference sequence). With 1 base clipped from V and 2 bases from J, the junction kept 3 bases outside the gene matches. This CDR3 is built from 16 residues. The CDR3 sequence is CATSRGRDRAYNEQFF. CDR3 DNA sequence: TGTGCCACCAGCAGAGGCCGGGACAGGGCCTACAATGAGCAGTTCTTC. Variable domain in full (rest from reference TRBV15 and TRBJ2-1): DAMVIQNPRYQVTQFGKPVTLSCSQTLNHNVMYWYQQKSSQAPKLLFHYYDKDFNNEADTPDNFQSRRPNTSFCFLDIRSPGLGDTAMYLCATSRGRDRAYNEQFFGPGTRLTVL.

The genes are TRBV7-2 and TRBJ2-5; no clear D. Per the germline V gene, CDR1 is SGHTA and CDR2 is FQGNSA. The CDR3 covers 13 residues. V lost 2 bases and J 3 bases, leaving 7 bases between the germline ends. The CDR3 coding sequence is TGTGCCAGCAGCTTAACGTTAGAAGAGACCCAGTACTTC. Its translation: CASSLTLEETQYF. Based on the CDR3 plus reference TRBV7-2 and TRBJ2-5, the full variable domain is GAGVSQSPSNKVTEKGKDVELRCDPISGHTALYWYRQSLGQGLEFLIYFQGNSAPDKSGLPSDRFSAERTGGSVSTLTIQRTQQEDSAVYLCASSLTLEETQYFGPGTRLLVL.

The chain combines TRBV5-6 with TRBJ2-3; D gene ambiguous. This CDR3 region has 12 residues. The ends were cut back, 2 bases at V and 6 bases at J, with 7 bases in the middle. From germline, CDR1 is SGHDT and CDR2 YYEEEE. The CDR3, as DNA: TGTGCCAGCAGCTTCGTGTCGGATACGCAGTATTTT. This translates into CASSFVSDTQYF.

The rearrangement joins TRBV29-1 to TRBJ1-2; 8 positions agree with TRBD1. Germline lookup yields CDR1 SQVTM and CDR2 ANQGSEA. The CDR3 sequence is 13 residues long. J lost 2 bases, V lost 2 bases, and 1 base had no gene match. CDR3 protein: CSVEHRGNYGYTF. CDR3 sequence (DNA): TGCAGCGTTGAACACAGGGGGAACTATGGCTACACCTTC.

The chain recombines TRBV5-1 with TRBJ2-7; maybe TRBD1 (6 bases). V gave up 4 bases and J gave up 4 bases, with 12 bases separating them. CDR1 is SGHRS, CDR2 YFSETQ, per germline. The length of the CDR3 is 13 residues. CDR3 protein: CASSPRDNYEQYF. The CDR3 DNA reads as TGCGCCAGCAGCCCCCGGGACAATTACGAGCAGTACTTC.

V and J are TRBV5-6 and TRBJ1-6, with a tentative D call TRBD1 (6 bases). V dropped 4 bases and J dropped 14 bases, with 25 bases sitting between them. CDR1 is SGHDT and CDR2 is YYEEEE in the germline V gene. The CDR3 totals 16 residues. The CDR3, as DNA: TGTGCCAGCAGCCTGGAGGGCAGGGGTAGGATGTACTCCCTCCACTTT. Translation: CASSLEGRGRMYSLHF.

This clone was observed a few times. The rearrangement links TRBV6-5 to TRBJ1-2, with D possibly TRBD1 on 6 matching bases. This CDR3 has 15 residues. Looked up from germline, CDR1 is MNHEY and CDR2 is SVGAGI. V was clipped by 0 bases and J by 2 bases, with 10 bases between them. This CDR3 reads CASSYSGARNYGYTF. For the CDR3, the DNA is TGTGCCAGCAGTTACTCGGGGGCGCGGAACTATGGCTACACCTTC.

CDR3 amino acids: CASSQGEIGGLAGASTGELFF. The CDR3 nucleotides are TGCGCCAGCAGCCAAGGAGAAATTGGGGGACTAGCGGGAGCGTCCACCGGGGAGCTGTTTTTT. The V gene is TRBV4-3, the J gene TRBJ2-2, with 14 bases aligning to TRBD2. The CDR3 covers 21 residues. CDR1 and CDR2 (germline): LGHNA, YSLEER. With V trimmed by 1 base and J by 4 bases, 14 bases remained unmatched.

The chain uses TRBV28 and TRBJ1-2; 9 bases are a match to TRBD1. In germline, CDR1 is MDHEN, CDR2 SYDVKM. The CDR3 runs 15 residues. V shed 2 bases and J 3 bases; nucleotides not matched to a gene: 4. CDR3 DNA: TGTGCCAGCAGTTTAGGACAGGGGTGGTACTATGGCTACACCTTC. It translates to CASSLGQGWYYGYTF.

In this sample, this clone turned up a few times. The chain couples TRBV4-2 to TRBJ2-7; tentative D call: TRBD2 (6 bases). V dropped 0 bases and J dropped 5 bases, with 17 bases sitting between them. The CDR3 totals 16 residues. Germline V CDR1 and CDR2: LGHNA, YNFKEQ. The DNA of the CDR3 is TGTGCCAGCAGCCAAGATGTCGCGGGGAAACGTGACGAGCAGTACTTC. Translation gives CASSQDVAGKRDEQYF.